A selection of T cell receptor beta chains follows, all from one sample in a study of blood T cell repertoires in COVID-19. Data came from immunoSEQ multiplex PCR; TCRdb stores just in-frame clones and leaves some out. The table records some 250,000 clones, about nine tenths of them present only once. Source material: PBMCs or T cells enriched from blood (not recorded which). All receptors come from a young man who had recovered from COVID-19. The CDR3 runs from the conserved cysteine through the conserved F or W. Fields, in order: V gene, clone size, J gene, D gene, CDR3 protein, CDR3 DNA. D genes are given only for firm matches. Clone sizes are given selectively: once, few, many, or a class where the clone is expanded.

TRBV5-1,NA,TRBJ1-5,NA,CASSPGQQNQPQHF,TGCGCCAGCAGCCCCGGACAGCAGAATCAGCCCCAGCATTTT
TRBV7-6,NA,TRBJ2-7,TRBD1,CASSDMNRGDYEQYF,TGTGCCAGCAGCGATATGAACAGGGGGGACTACGAGCAGTACTTC
TRBV5-1,NA,TRBJ1-1,TRBD1,CASSTQGARNTEAFF,TGCGCCAGCAGCACACAGGGGGCTAGGAACACTGAAGCTTTCTTT
TRBV6-4,NA,TRBJ2-1,TRBD2,CASSLTGTSGWYNEQFF,TGTGCCAGCAGTCTCACCGGGACTAGCGGGTGGTACAATGAGCAGTTCTTC
TRBV27,NA,TRBJ2-7,TRBD1,CASSWDSSYEQYF,TGTGCCAGCAGTTGGGACAGCTCCTACGAGCAGTACTTC
TRBV5-1,NA,TRBJ1-1,NA,CASSLEPHLNTEAFF,TGCGCCAGCAGCTTGGAGCCCCACTTGAACACTGAAGCTTTCTTT
TRBV3-1/TRBV3-2,once,TRBJ1-4,NA,CASGTGRKLFF,TGTGCCAGCGGAACAGGGCGGAAACTGTTTTTT
TRBV2,NA,TRBJ1-1,NA,CASRGGREVNTEAFF,TGTGCCAGCAGGGGGGGGCGCGAGGTGAACACTGAAGCTTTCTTT
TRBV18,NA,TRBJ2-7,NA,CASSGAAAYEQYF,TGTGCCAGCTCAGGGGCCGCGGCCTACGAGCAGTACTTC
TRBV30,NA,TRBJ1-4,TRBD1,CAWTGQANEKLFF,TGTGCCTGGACGGGACAGGCAAATGAAAAACTGTTTTTT
TRBV28,NA,TRBJ1-2,NA,CASTLEIVSSGGYTF,TGTGCCAGCACCTTAGAAATTGTGTCCTCGGGAGGCTACACCTTC
TRBV7-9,NA,TRBJ1-5,TRBD1,CASSSGGVQPQHF,TGTGCCAGCAGTTCAGGGGGAGTTCAGCCCCAGCATTTT
TRBV7-3,once,TRBJ2-7,NA,CASSSPALGTTYEQYF,TGTGCCAGCAGCTCCCCAGCCCTAGGGACAACCTACGAGCAGTACTTC
TRBV19,NA,TRBJ2-7,TRBD2,CASSIVASGGAMNEQYF,TGTGCCAGTAGTATAGTTGCTAGCGGGGGGGCCATGAACGAGCAGTACTTC
TRBV5-1,NA,TRBJ1-1,NA,CASSPSGNTEAFF,TGCGCCAGCAGCCCAAGCGGGAACACTGAAGCTTTCTTT
TRBV9,NA,TRBJ2-3,TRBD2,CASSDGLAGDTDTQYF,TGTGCCAGCAGCGACGGACTAGCGGGGGACACAGATACGCAGTATTTT
TRBV11-2,NA,TRBJ1-1,NA,CASSHDSANTEAFF,TGTGCCAGCAGCCACGACAGCGCGAACACTGAAGCTTTCTTT
TRBV5-1,NA,TRBJ2-3,NA,CASSWRNTQYF,TGCGCCAGCAGTTGGAGGAATACGCAGTATTTT
TRBV4-1,NA,TRBJ1-1,NA,CASSQDGTLTLAAAFF,TGCGCCAGCAGCCAAGATGGGACTCTCACTCTGGCGGCGGCTTTCTTT
TRBV7-6,NA,TRBJ1-1,NA,CASSLDWGRTEAFF,TGTGCCAGCAGCTTAGATTGGGGGCGCACTGAAGCTTTCTTT
TRBV27,few,TRBJ2-7,TRBD1,CASSSWTGGRYEQYF,TGTGCCAGCAGTTCGTGGACAGGGGGTCGGTACGAGCAGTACTTC
TRBV27,NA,TRBJ1-2,NA,CASSLEGNYGYTF,TGTGCCAGCAGTTTGGAGGGGAACTATGGCTACACCTTC
TRBV12-5,NA,TRBJ2-7,TRBD1,CASGPGQGAAHEQYF,TGTGCTAGTGGGCCCGGACAGGGGGCGGCCCACGAGCAGTACTTC
TRBV5-4,NA,TRBJ1-1,NA,CASSLSLGRDTEAFF,TGTGCCAGCAGCTTGTCACTGGGCAGGGACACTGAAGCTTTCTTT
TRBV28,NA,TRBJ2-2,NA,CASRRGGAATGELFF,TGTGCCAGCAGAAGGGGTGGTGCAGCCACCGGGGAGCTGTTTTTT
TRBV27,NA,TRBJ2-1,TRBD2,CASSPRLAGGGYNEQFF,TGTGCCAGCAGCCCTCGACTAGCGGGAGGGGGCTACAATGAGCAGTTCTTC
TRBV5-4,NA,TRBJ2-7,NA,CASSLRAGEAYEQYF,TGTGCCAGCAGCCTGAGGGCAGGAGAAGCTTACGAGCAGTACTTC
TRBV19,NA,TRBJ1-6,TRBD1,CASTLGQGGGSPLHF,TGTGCCAGTACCTTGGGACAGGGGGGAGGCTCACCCCTCCACTTT
TRBV19,once,TRBJ1-2,TRBD1,CASSAGDRRNYGYTF,TGTGCCAGTAGCGCCGGGGACAGAAGAAACTATGGCTACACCTTC
TRBV2,NA,TRBJ1-1,NA,CASSEQGGIETLDTEAFF,TGTGCCAGCAGTGAACAGGGAGGCATAGAAACACTAGACACTGAAGCTTTCTTT
TRBV14,NA,TRBJ2-1,TRBD1,CASSQTGGAGLAYNEQFF,TGTGCCAGCAGCCAAACAGGGGGCGCGGGATTAGCCTACAATGAGCAGTTCTTC
TRBV19,NA,TRBJ2-5,NA,CASSVRDTETQYF,TGTGCCAGTAGTGTACGGGACACAGAGACCCAGTACTTC
TRBV7-9,once,TRBJ1-5,TRBD1,CASSQETGPSNQPQHF,TGTGCCAGCAGCCAGGAGACAGGGCCCAGCAATCAGCCCCAGCATTTT
TRBV5-4,NA,TRBJ1-1,TRBD1,CASSLRIGRQGQTGAFF,TGTGCCAGCAGCCTCCGAATCGGACGACAGGGGCAAACCGGAGCTTTCTTT
TRBV5-1,NA,TRBJ2-2,TRBD1,CASTLDRGDTGELFF,TGCGCCAGCACCCTGGACAGGGGGGACACCGGGGAGCTGTTTTTT
TRBV7-8,NA,TRBJ2-1,TRBD2,CASSLRASGRSSYNEQFF,TGTGCCAGCAGCTTAAGGGCTAGCGGGAGGAGCTCCTACAATGAGCAGTTCTTC
TRBV3-1/TRBV3-2,NA,TRBJ2-1,TRBD1,CASSRQGIEQFF,TGTGCCAGCAGTCGACAGGGGATTGAGCAGTTCTTC
TRBV27,NA,TRBJ2-2,TRBD1,CASSEGTGQGLTGELFF,TGTGCCAGCAGTGAGGGGACCGGACAGGGATTGACCGGGGAGCTGTTTTTT
TRBV19,NA,TRBJ2-2,NA,CASTIQGSTGELFF,TGTGCCAGTACCATACAGGGATCCACCGGGGAGCTGTTTTTT
TRBV18,NA,TRBJ1-3,NA,CASSPTSDFPSGNTIYF,TGTGCCAGCTCACCGACGTCTGACTTCCCCTCTGGAAACACCATATATTTT
TRBV27,NA,TRBJ2-7,TRBD2,CASRLAGGGYEQYF,TGTGCCAGCAGACTAGCGGGGGGCGGTTACGAGCAGTACTTC
TRBV10-3,NA,TRBJ2-7,NA,CATGGSSYEQYF,TGTGCCACCGGGGGTAGCTCCTACGAGCAGTACTTC
TRBV3-1/TRBV3-2,NA,TRBJ1-2,NA,CASSTREVDYTF,TGTGCCAGCAGCACCCGGGAGGTCGACTACACCTTC
TRBV28,NA,TRBJ2-1,TRBD2,CASSLDRLAGGGVDKQFF,TGTGCCAGCAGTTTGGATAGATTAGCGGGAGGGGGCGTGGATAAGCAGTTCTTC
TRBV6-4,NA,TRBJ2-3,TRBD2,CASSETAGGASTDTQYF,TGTGCCAGCAGTGAGACCGCGGGGGGCGCGTCCACAGATACGCAGTATTTT
TRBV5-1,NA,TRBJ1-2,TRBD1,CASSREGTGGASYGYTF,TGCGCCAGCAGCCGGGAGGGGACAGGGGGCGCAAGCTATGGCTACACCTTC
TRBV12-5,few,TRBJ1-3,NA,CASGLRQFPELWADGNTIYF,TGTGCTAGTGGTTTGAGGCAGTTCCCCGAATTGTGGGCAGATGGAAACACCATATATTTT
TRBV6-2/TRBV6-3,once,TRBJ2-1,TRBD2,CASRPLPGTSGSEQFF,TGTGCCAGCAGGCCTCTCCCTGGGACTAGCGGGAGTGAGCAGTTCTTC
TRBV12-3/TRBV12-4,NA,TRBJ1-2,TRBD1,CASRPTGNYGYTF,TGTGCCAGCAGGCCGACAGGGAACTATGGCTACACCTTC
TRBV19,NA,TRBJ2-7,NA,CASSGGKGVHSYEQYF,TGTGCCAGTAGTGGGGGCAAAGGGGTTCACTCCTACGAGCAGTACTTC
TRBV11-2,NA,TRBJ2-7,TRBD1,CASSLDRGLAYEQYF,TGTGCCAGCAGTCTCGACAGGGGGCTTGCCTACGAGCAGTACTTC
TRBV5-1,NA,TRBJ1-2,TRBD1,CASSSAQGDYGYTF,TGCGCCAGCAGCTCGGCACAGGGGGACTATGGCTACACCTTC
TRBV12-3/TRBV12-4,NA,TRBJ1-1,TRBD1,CASRRQGHTEAFF,TGTGCCAGCAGAAGACAGGGTCACACTGAAGCTTTCTTT
TRBV24-1,NA,TRBJ2-7,TRBD1,CATSDPGQGNEQYF,TGTGCCACCAGTGACCCGGGACAGGGAAACGAGCAGTACTTC
TRBV30,NA,TRBJ2-7,TRBD1,CAWRGTGEAQQYF,TGTGCCTGGAGGGGGACAGGTGAGGCTCAGCAGTACTTC
TRBV5-1,once,TRBJ2-1,TRBD2,CASIPGGGSEQFF,TGCGCCAGCATACCGGGAGGGGGAAGTGAGCAGTTCTTC
TRBV28,NA,TRBJ2-3,TRBD2,CASSFTGRVRTSGGTDTQYF,TGTGCCAGCAGTTTTACAGGCAGGGTCCGGACTAGCGGGGGCACAGATACGCAGTATTTT
TRBV19,NA,TRBJ2-3,TRBD2,CASKTSGGGSSTDTQYF,TGTGCCAGCAAGACTAGCGGGGGGGGATCTAGCACAGATACGCAGTATTTT